The table lists the clone carrying this T cell receptor (beta chain) with a few counts. Its matching antigen is unknown. This CDR3 spans 12 amino acids. The V gene lost 6 bases and the J gene lost 3 bases, with 8 bases spanning the gap. CDR1 and CDR2 (germline): SEHNR, FQNEAQ (reference sequence). This sample is drawn from a study of T-cell memory formation after mild COVID-19. The overall study: TCR clusters showed largely donor specificity. The study's findings and limits: CD4+ contracting clones lay mainly in CM and EM, CD8+ ones in EMRA. Later expanders leaned toward CD4+, whereas clones contracting from day 15 to 85 were balanced CD4/CD8.

5'RACE with constant-segment primers built TCRalpha and TCRbeta cDNA libraries with UMIs. Each CDR3 protein is one row after TCRdb ran MiXCR on the 5' RACE reads. The table shows approximately 260,000 distinct CDR3 sequences, with 16% occurring only once. The source of this sequence is a man younger than 35 who had mild COVID-19 (a few samples of this study predate the infection). Cell type and time point are not known. The chain employs TRBV7-9 and TRBJ2-5; D might be TRBD2 (6 bases). The sample comprised PBMCs or a T cell subset sorted from them (not recorded which). As DNA, the CDR3 is TGTGCCAGCAGGCCTAGCGAAGAGACCCAGTACTTC. This codes for CASRPSEETQYF.